Presented here are 8 T cell receptor beta chains from one specimen sequenced in a study of vaccination and CD4 T cells after COVID-19. No cognate antigen is known for these TCRs. Documented treatment: approximately 10-day PBMC culture with coronavirus spike peptide pools or control peptides (ViraFEST assay). Sequencing of the DNA from cultured CD4+ T cells was carried out with the Oncomine TCR Beta short-read assay. TCRdb recomputed calls from the PCR reads with MiXCR, one row per CDR3 protein. Of fewer than 15,000 distinct CDR3 sequences detected, roughly 41% appear once; the ten largest clones hold about 8.6%. Sample: CD4+ T cells from blood, cultured in vitro. The receptors derive from a human donor who had recovered from COVID-19.

The chain links TRBV28 to TRBJ1-5; TRBD1 matches at 11 bases. This CDR3 comprises 17 residues. The V gene's germline CDR1 is MDHEN and CDR2 SYDVKM. The junction had 12 bases not matched to a gene; V was cut back by 5 bases and J by 6 bases. CDR3 nucleotide sequence: TGTGCCAGCAGTCGCGGACAGGGGGCTTATGAAAGTCAGCCCCAGCATTTT. It translates to CASSRGQGAYESQPQHF.

The V and J genes are TRBV5-5 and TRBJ1-6, with 8 bases matching TRBD1. CDR3 length equals 14 residues. Germline assignment: CDR1 SGHKS and CDR2 YYEKEE (reference sequence). With V trimmed by 6 bases and J by 7 bases, 6 bases remained unmatched. The CDR3 loop reads CASNADRGNSPLHF. In DNA, the CDR3 is TGTGCCAGCAACGCCGACAGGGGAAATTCACCCCTCCACTTT.

CDR3 sequence reads: CASSTPRLISGNTIYF. The CDR3 DNA reads as TGTGCCAGCAGTACCCCAAGACTCATATCTGGAAACACCATATATTTT. This chain joins TRBV6-1 and TRBJ1-3; D not resolved. CDR3 length: 16 amino acids. CDR1 and CDR2 (germline): MNHNS, SASEGT. V dropped 5 bases and J dropped 1 base, with 15 bases sitting between them.

In this sample, this clonotype turned up a few times. The chain couples TRBV27 to TRBJ1-2; D perhaps matches TRBD1 (5 bases). Germline V gene sequence: CDR1 MNHEY, CDR2 SMNVEV (reference sequence). Trimming took 4 bases from V and 4 from J, leaving 10 bases between them. CDR3 length equals 13 residues. The CDR3 is CASSWDGGYGYTF. The DNA for the CDR3 is TGTGCCAGCAGTTGGGACGGGGGCTATGGCTACACCTTC.

The chain carries TRBV24-1 and TRBJ2-5; TRBD2 matches 14 bases. This CDR3 contains 17 residues. Trimming cost V 3 bases and J 5 bases; bases outside gene matches: 7. Per germline, CDR1 KGHDR and CDR2 SFDVKD. The CDR3 here is CATSDLGTSGSLETQYF. The CDR3 region has the DNA TGTGCCACCAGTGATCTCGGGACTAGCGGGAGTCTGGAGACCCAGTACTTC.

This clonotype occurred a few times. The chain has TRBV29-1 and TRBJ1-2, with D possibly TRBD1 on 5 matching bases. The CDR3 sequence is 15 residues long. Germline V gene data show CDR1 as SQVTM and CDR2 as ANQGSEA. V was pared by 6 bases and J by 6 bases, with 23 bases between. CDR3 amino acids: CSVTLRAGRFDGYTF. CDR3 nucleotides: TGCAGCGTGACGCTACGTGCGGGACGGTTCGATGGCTACACCTTC.

The V and J genes are TRBV5-1 and TRBJ2-5; D uncertain. The V gene's germline CDR1 is SGHRS and CDR2 YFSETQ. The CDR3 spans 15 residues. V was clipped by 0 bases and J by 3 bases, with 12 bases between them. CDR3 sequence reads: CASSLALTDKETQYF. The CDR3 DNA reads TGCGCCAGCAGCTTGGCCCTTACAGATAAAGAGACCCAGTACTTC.

The chain has TRBV5-6 and TRBJ1-1; D not resolved. The germline V gene has CDR1 SGHDT and CDR2 YYEEEE. The CDR3 is 14 amino acids. Trimming left V 0 bases short and J 2 bases short, with 8 bases between. The CDR3 loop reads CASSLAADNTEAFF. The CDR3 bases are TGTGCCAGCAGCTTGGCAGCGGATAACACTGAAGCTTTCTTT.